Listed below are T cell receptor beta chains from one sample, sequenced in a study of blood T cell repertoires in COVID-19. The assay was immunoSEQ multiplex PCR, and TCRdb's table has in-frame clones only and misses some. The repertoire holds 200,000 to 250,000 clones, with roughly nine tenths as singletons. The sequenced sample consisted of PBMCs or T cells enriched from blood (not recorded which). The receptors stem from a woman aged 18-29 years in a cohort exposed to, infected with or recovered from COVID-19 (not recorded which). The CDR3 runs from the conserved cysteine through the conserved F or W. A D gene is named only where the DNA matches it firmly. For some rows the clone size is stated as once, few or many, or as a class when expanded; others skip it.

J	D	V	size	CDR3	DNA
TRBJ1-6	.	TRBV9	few	CASSDGGTYNSPLHF	TGTGCCAGCAGCGACGGGGGTACCTATAATTCACCCCTCCACTTT
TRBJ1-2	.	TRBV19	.	CASSRDIFLGYTF	TGTGCCAGTAGTAGGGACATCTTTTTAGGCTACACCTTC
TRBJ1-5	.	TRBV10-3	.	CAISESSGAVNQPQHF	TGTGCCATCAGTGAGTCGAGTGGGGCAGTCAATCAGCCCCAGCATTTT
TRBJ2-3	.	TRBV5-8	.	CASSLGTAGRPDTQYF	TGTGCCAGCAGCTTGGGAACTGCAGGCAGACCAGATACGCAGTATTTT
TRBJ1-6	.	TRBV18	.	CASSPAERSLNSPLHF	TGTGCCAGCTCACCTGCGGAGAGGAGCTTGAATTCACCCCTCCACTTT
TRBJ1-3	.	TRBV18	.	CASSPGQEDLVGYF	TGTGCCAGCTCACCTGGCCAGGAGGACCTCGTGGGATATTTT
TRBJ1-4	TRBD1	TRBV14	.	CASSPYRGNREKLFF	TGTGCCAGCAGCCCCTACAGGGGCAATCGCGAAAAACTGTTTTTT
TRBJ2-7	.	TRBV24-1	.	CATSGGAGVFSTYEQYF	TGTGCCACCAGTGGTGGGGCAGGGGTCTTCAGTACCTACGAGCAGTACTTC
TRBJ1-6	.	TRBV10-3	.	CAISRDSNTNSPLHF	TGTGCCATCAGTCGGGACTCCAACACCAATTCACCCCTCCACTTT
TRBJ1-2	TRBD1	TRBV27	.	CASTSRDRDPYGYTF	TGTGCCAGCACCTCACGGGACAGGGACCCCTATGGCTACACCTTC
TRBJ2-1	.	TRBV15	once	CATSRDRERVSYNEQFF	TGTGCCACCAGCAGAGATAGGGAGCGGGTGTCCTACAATGAGCAGTTCTTC
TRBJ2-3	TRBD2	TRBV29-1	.	CSVEKRERGDTQYF	TGCAGCGTTGAAAAGCGGGAGAGGGGGGATACGCAGTATTTT
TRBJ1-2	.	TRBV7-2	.	CASSLTGTRVAGDYGYTF	TGTGCCAGCAGCCTGACAGGCACTCGGGTGGCCGGGGACTATGGCTACACCTTC
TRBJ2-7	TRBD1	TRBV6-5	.	CASSYMVGTGINEQYF	TGTGCCAGCAGTTACATGGTTGGGACAGGGATCAACGAGCAGTACTTC
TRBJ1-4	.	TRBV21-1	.	CASILRGGRGEKLFF	TGTGCCAGCATCCTCAGAGGGGGGAGGGGTGAAAAACTGTTTTTT
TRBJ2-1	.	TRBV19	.	CASTPEGGEQFF	TGTGCCAGTACCCCAGAGGGAGGCGAGCAGTTCTTC
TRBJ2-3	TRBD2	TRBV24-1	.	CATSESSGRASDTQYF	TGTGCCACCAGTGAGTCTAGCGGGAGGGCCTCTGATACGCAGTATTTT
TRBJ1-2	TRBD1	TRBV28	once	CASFRDRGRNYGYTF	TGTGCCAGTTTCCGGGACAGGGGGCGTAACTATGGCTACACCTTC
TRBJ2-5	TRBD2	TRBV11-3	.	CASSPSLRTSGTKETQYF	TGTGCCAGCAGCCCATCCCTCCGTACTAGCGGGACGAAAGAGACCCAGTACTTC
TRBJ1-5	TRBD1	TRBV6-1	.	CASSKGTGGPNQPQHF	TGTGCCAGCAGTAAAGGGACAGGGGGCCCCAATCAGCCCCAGCATTTT
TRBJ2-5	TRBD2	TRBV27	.	CASSLLRGGGETQYF	TGTGCCAGCAGTTTACTTCGGGGGGGTGGGGAGACCCAGTACTTC
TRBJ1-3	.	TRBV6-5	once	CASSPGQGIYF	TGTGCCAGCAGTCCAGGCCAGGGCATATATTTT
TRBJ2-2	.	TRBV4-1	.	CASSREGNTGELFF	TGCGCCAGCAGCCGTGAGGGGAACACCGGGGAGCTGTTTTTT
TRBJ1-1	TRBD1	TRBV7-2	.	CASSPSRDSTEAFF	TGTGCCAGCAGCCCTAGCCGGGACAGCACTGAAGCTTTCTTT
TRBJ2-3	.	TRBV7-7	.	CASSLDNTDTQYF	TGTGCCAGCAGCTTAGACAACACAGATACGCAGTATTTT
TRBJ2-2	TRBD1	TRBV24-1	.	CATSGQGNTGELFF	TGTGCCACCAGCGGACAGGGGAACACCGGGGAGCTGTTTTTT
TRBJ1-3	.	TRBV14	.	CASSQESGNTIYF	TGTGCCAGCAGCCAAGAATCGGGAAACACCATATATTTT
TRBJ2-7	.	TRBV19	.	CASSMALRGQYEQYF	TGTGCCAGTAGTATGGCCCTCCGCGGCCAATACGAGCAGTACTTC
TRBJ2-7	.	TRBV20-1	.	CSARENNEQYF	TGCAGTGCTAGAGAAAATAACGAGCAGTACTTC
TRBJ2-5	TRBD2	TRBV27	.	CASSMTWGGQETQYF	TGTGCCAGCAGTATGACTTGGGGGGGCCAAGAGACCCAGTACTTC
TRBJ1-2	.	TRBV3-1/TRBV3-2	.	CASSQTALGVFGYTF	TGTGCCAGCAGCCAAACTGCTTTAGGGGTTTTCGGCTACACCTTC
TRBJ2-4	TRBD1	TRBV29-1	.	CSVTLRGGQNNIQYF	TGCAGCGTTACGTTACGAGGGGGACAGAACAACATTCAGTACTTC
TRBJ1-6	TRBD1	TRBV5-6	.	CASSLNRGDSPLHF	TGTGCCAGCAGCTTGAACAGGGGGGATTCACCCCTCCACTTT
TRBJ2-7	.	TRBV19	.	CASSPGRGRYEQYF	TGTGCCAGTAGTCCGGGCAGGGGTAGGTACGAGCAGTACTTC
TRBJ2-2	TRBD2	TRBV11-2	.	CASSFSTSGGANTGELFF	TGTGCCAGCAGCTTTTCAACTAGCGGGGGGGCTAACACCGGGGAGCTGTTTTTT
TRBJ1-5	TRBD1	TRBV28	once	CASSSNGQAGDQPQHF	TGTGCCAGCAGCTCTAACGGACAGGCCGGGGATCAGCCCCAGCATTTT
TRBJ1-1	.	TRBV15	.	CATSRDKGHFTEAFF	TGTGCCACCAGCAGAGATAAGGGACATTTCACTGAAGCTTTCTTT
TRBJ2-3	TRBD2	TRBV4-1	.	CASSQVAGTTWVLQYF	TGCGCCAGCAGCCAAGTAGCCGGGACTACCTGGGTGTTGCAGTATTTT
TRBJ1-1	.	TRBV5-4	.	CASSFPGPMNTEAFF	TGTGCCAGCAGCTTTCCAGGGCCCATGAACACTGAAGCTTTCTTT
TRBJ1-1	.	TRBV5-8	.	CASAGELEAFF	TGTGCCTCGGCGGGGGAGCTTGAAGCTTTCTTT
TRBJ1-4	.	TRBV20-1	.	CSASTGTHNEKLFF	TGCAGCGCTAGTACCGGGACACATAATGAAAAACTGTTTTTT
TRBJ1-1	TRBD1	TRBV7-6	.	CASSSGQGTNTEAFF	TGTGCCAGCAGCTCGGGACAGGGAACGAACACTGAAGCTTTCTTT
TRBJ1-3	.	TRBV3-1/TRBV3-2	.	CASSQWRGRGNTIYF	TGTGCCAGCAGCCAATGGAGGGGACGGGGAAACACCATATATTTT
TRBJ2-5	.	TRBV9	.	CASSVRNEGETQYF	TGTGCCAGCAGCGTAAGAAACGAGGGAGAGACCCAGTACTTC
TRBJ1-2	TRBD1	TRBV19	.	CASSEYTGGAFNGYTF	TGTGCCAGTAGTGAATATACAGGGGGCGCGTTCAATGGCTACACCTTC
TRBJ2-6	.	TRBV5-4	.	CASSDSSSGANVLTF	TGTGCCAGCAGCGACTCGTCCTCTGGGGCCAACGTCCTGACTTTC
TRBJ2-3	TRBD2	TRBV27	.	CASSSLWTSRDTQYF	TGTGCCAGCAGTTCCCTATGGACTAGCAGAGATACGCAGTATTTT
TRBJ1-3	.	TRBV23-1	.	CASSQTGQFHSGNTIYF	TGCGCCAGCAGTCAAACTGGACAGTTTCACTCTGGAAACACCATATATTTT
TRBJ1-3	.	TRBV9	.	CASSVTPGAGNTIYF	TGTGCCAGCAGCGTAACACCAGGGGCAGGAAACACCATATATTTT
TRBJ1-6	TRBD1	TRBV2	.	CASSLTGSDSPLHF	TGTGCCAGCAGTCTGACAGGGTCGGATTCACCCCTCCACTTT
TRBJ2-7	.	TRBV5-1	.	CASSLLTFYEQYF	TGCGCCAGCAGCTTGCTGACATTCTACGAGCAGTACTTC
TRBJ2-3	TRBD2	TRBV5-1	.	CASSPGTSGTPDTQYF	TGCGCCAGCAGCCCAGGGACTAGCGGGACCCCGGATACGCAGTATTTT